What follows describes a single T cell receptor beta chain. Its matching antigen is unknown. The sample is drawn from a study of siplizumab effects on memory and regulatory T cells. Germline assignment: CDR1 SGHTA and CDR2 FQGNSA. Trimming removed 1 base at V and 3 bases at J, with 9 bases between. The CDR3 length is 15 residues. General study findings and limits: Alloreactive CD4+ clones that could be mapped were on average about 74% Treg-derived with siplizumab, against approximately 30% in controls. Under siplizumab, alloreactive sequences traced to unstimulated CD4+ memory cells were significantly reduced.

Per sample, 95,000 to 100,000 TCR templates underwent assay. Generated by immunoSEQ multiplex PCR, the TCRdb table keeps only in-frame clones and is missing some. The sample lists about 40,000 clones; around 90% were seen once. The source is a human donor in good health. The sequencing input was naive CD4+ T cells sorted from blood. The V and J genes are TRBV7-2 and TRBJ1-4; D might be TRBD1 (5 bases). CDR3 nucleotides: TGTGCCAGCAGCTTAGAAGGGACTCCTAATGAAAAACTGTTTTTT. Its protein is CASSLEGTPNEKLFF.